These 26 T cell receptor beta chains came from one sample sequenced in a study of blood T cell repertoires in COVID-19. Generated by immunoSEQ multiplex PCR, the TCRdb table keeps only in-frame clones and is missing some. The sample consists of 300,000 or so clones, under 95% of them appearing once. Sequencing was done on a sample of PBMCs or T cells enriched from blood (not recorded which). The receptors stem from a man aged 55 to 70 who had recovered from COVID-19.

In DNA form, the CDR3 reads TGTGCCAGTAGTATCCCTAGGGGGCAATACACTGAAGCTTTCTTT. Translating it yields CASSIPRGQYTEAFF. This sequence joins TRBV19 and TRBJ1-1; 7 nucleotides agree with TRBD1. Germline CDR1 is LNHDA and CDR2 is SQIVND (reference sequence). This CDR3 region has 15 residues. V lost 3 bases, J lost 3 bases, and 7 bases stayed unmatched.

This chain uses TRBV5-4 with TRBJ1-2; D ambiguous. V was cut by 0 bases and J by 6 bases, with 9 bases left in between. Germline loops: CDR1 SGHNT, CDR2 YYREEE (reference sequence). CDR3 length: 13 amino acids. This CDR3 reads CASSLAGIDGYTF. CDR3 DNA: TGTGCCAGCAGCTTGGCGGGGATTGATGGCTACACCTTC.

The chain has TRBV5-1 and TRBJ1-1; D gene ambiguous. V shed 4 bases and J shed 4 bases, with 14 bases lying between them. Per germline, CDR1 SGHRS and CDR2 YFSETQ. The length of the CDR3 is 14 residues. CDR3: CASSPVSGSTEAFF. In DNA form, the CDR3 reads TGCGCCAGCAGCCCAGTAAGCGGATCCACTGAAGCTTTCTTT. The full variable domain, in which reference TRBV5-1 and TRBJ1-1 provide the parts outside the CDR3, is KAGVTQTPRYLIKTRGQQVTLSCSPISGHRSVSWYQQTPGQGLQFLFEYFSETQRNKGNFPGRFSGRQFSNSRSEMNVSTLELGDSALYLCASSPVSGSTEAFFGQGTRLTVV.

CDR3 region: CASSSSRGYNEQFF. The CDR3 DNA reads as TGTGCCAGCAGCTCCTCCCGGGGCTACAATGAGCAGTTCTTC. The J gene is TRBJ2-1, the V gene TRBV9, with a weak D call TRBD2 (5 bases). The V gene lost 4 bases and the J gene lost 3 bases, with 11 bases spanning the gap. The CDR3 has 14 residues. Per the germline V gene, CDR1 is SGDLS and CDR2 is YYNGEE.

CDR3 nucleotide sequence: TGTGCCAGTAGTATAGTGCAGGGGCAGGTCTATGGCTACACCTTC. Translated, it gives CASSIVQGQVYGYTF. J is TRBJ1-2 and V is TRBV19; TRBD1 is a possible D gene (6 bases). This CDR3 has 15 amino acids. In germline, CDR1 is LNHDA, CDR2 SQIVND (reference sequence). Trimming left V 1 base short and J 4 bases short, with 13 bases between.

V and J are TRBV7-8 and TRBJ2-1, with 8 bases aligning to TRBD2. There are 17 residues in the CDR3. Trimming at V came to 5 bases and at J to 0 bases, leaving 9 bases not matched to a gene. Germline V gene data show CDR1 as SGHVS and CDR2 as FQNEAQ. CDR3 amino acids: CASSERTSTSSYNEQFF. Here the CDR3 DNA reads TGTGCCAGCAGCGAAAGGACTAGCACTAGCTCCTACAATGAGCAGTTCTTC.

This clone was found a few times. The genes are TRBV19 and TRBJ1-2; 9 bases align to TRBD1. The CDR3 loop spans 12 amino acids. The V and J ends lost 6 bases and 8 bases, in that order; junction bases with no gene match: 4. Germline values: CDR1 LNHDA, CDR2 SQIVND (reference sequence). DNA for the CDR3: TGTGCCAGTAGCAGGACAGGGGTCGGCTACACCTTC. Amino acids: CASSRTGVGYTF.

This chain links TRBV24-1 with TRBJ2-5, with TRBD2 matching 8 bases. J gave up 1 base and V 4 bases, and 4 bases lay outside the gene matches. Germline V gives CDR1 KGHDR, CDR2 SFDVKD. This CDR3 has 15 amino acids. The CDR3: CATSDNLAGQETQYF. Here the CDR3 DNA reads TGTGCCACCAGTGACAACCTAGCGGGCCAAGAGACCCAGTACTTC.

This clone was picked up one time. The J gene is TRBJ2-7, the V gene TRBV3-1 (or the pseudogene TRBV3-2); maybe TRBD1 (8 bases). Trimming pared 4 bases from V and 2 bases from J, leaving 15 bases between. This CDR3 is 15 amino acids long. Looked up from germline, CDR1 is LGHDT and CDR2 is YNNKEL (reference sequence). CDR3 in amino acids: CASSPNRGGTYEQYF. The CDR3, as DNA: TGTGCCAGCAGCCCAAACAGGGGGGGGACCTACGAGCAGTACTTC.

The CDR3 coding sequence is TGTGCCAGCAGCTTCCTACGCGGAGAGCAGTTCTTC. This encodes CASSFLRGEQFF. The J gene is TRBJ2-1, the V gene TRBV7-3; D remains ambiguous. Germline lookup yields CDR1 SGHTA and CDR2 FQGTGA. Trimming left V 3 bases short and J 10 bases short, with 10 bases between. The CDR3 contains 12 residues.

The chain is built from TRBV15 and TRBJ1-1; possible D gene TRBD1, 5 bases. The CDR3 contains 15 residues. V was shortened by 5 bases and J by 3 bases, with 16 bases between the two germline ends. Looked up from germline, CDR1 is LNHNV and CDR2 is YYDKDF (reference sequence). The CDR3 nucleotides are TGTGCCACCAGCGGATCGGGGGTAGGCCACACTGAAGCTTTCTTT. It is translated as CATSGSGVGHTEAFF. Full variable domain (missing parts from reference TRBV15 and TRBJ1-1): DAMVIQNPRYQVTQFGKPVTLSCSQTLNHNVMYWYQQKSSQAPKLLFHYYDKDFNNEADTPDNFQSRRPNTSFCFLDIRSPGLGDTAMYLCATSGSGVGHTEAFFGQGTRLTVV.

This rearrangement joins TRBV7-9 to TRBJ2-3; 8 nucleotides agree with TRBD1. The CDR3 covers 18 residues. Per the germline V gene, CDR1 is SEHNR and CDR2 is FQNEAQ (reference sequence). V shed 1 base, J shed 2 bases, and the junction held 11 bases outside the gene matches. Here the CDR3 reads CASSLEAGGRGYTDTQYF. CDR3 nucleotides: TGTGCCAGCAGCTTAGAGGCAGGGGGCAGGGGCTACACAGATACGCAGTATTTT.

The chain has TRBV2 and TRBJ1-5; 8 nucleotides match TRBD1. Germline values: CDR1 SNHLY, CDR2 FYNNEI. The V and J ends lost 7 bases and 7 bases, in that order; junction bases with no gene match: 15. The CDR3 extends over 16 amino acids. The CDR3 spells CASNIIGTGGGQPQHF. The CDR3 DNA follows: TGTGCCAGCAATATAATAGGGACAGGTGGAGGACAGCCCCAGCATTTT.

The chain couples TRBV25-1 to TRBJ2-5; 13 bases are shared with TRBD2. After removal of 5 bases from V and 5 bases from J, the junction contained 8 bases not matched to a gene. In germline, CDR1 is MGHDK, CDR2 SYGVNS. The CDR3 length is 16 residues. The CDR3 region has the DNA TGTGCCAGCAGTAATGGACTAGCGGGAGTCTGGGAGACCCAGTACTTC. Encoded protein: CASSNGLAGVWETQYF.

The chain has TRBV5-3 and TRBJ2-1, with D possibly matching TRBD2 (5 bases). TRBV5-3 is an open reading frame, and its role is uncertain. There are 15 residues in the CDR3. Trimming removed 1 base at V and 2 bases at J, with 10 bases between. The CDR3 nucleotides are TGTGCCAGAAGCTTGTCTGGCGGGCCCTACAATGAGCAGTTCTTC. Protein: CARSLSGGPYNEQFF.

This sequence joins TRBV19 and TRBJ1-5, with TRBD1 as a possible D gene (5 bases). Germline CDR1 reads LNHDA; CDR2 reads SQIVND (reference sequence). This CDR3 comprises 14 residues. Trimming pared 4 bases from V and 6 bases from J, leaving 13 bases between. The CDR3 sequence is CASSTRGSGQPQHF. In nucleotides, the CDR3 is TGTGCCAGTAGTACCCGGGGGTCGGGTCAGCCCCAGCATTTT.

This clone was detected a few times. V is TRBV28 and J is TRBJ1-3; D not resolved. The germline V and J ends were trimmed by 8 bases and 1 base, with 12 bases remaining between them. The CDR3 consists of 14 residues. Per germline, CDR1 MDHEN and CDR2 SYDVKM. The CDR3 nucleotides read TGTGCCAGCCTCTCCACACGTTCTGGAAACACCATATATTTT. The encoded protein is CASLSTRSGNTIYF.

V gene TRBV28 combines with J gene TRBJ1-2, with D maybe TRBD1 (6 bases). Germline V gene sequence: CDR1 MDHEN, CDR2 SYDVKM. The length of the CDR3 is 16 residues. Trimming removed 6 bases at V and 8 bases at J, with 25 bases between. The CDR3: CASRRGAEGTRTGYTF. CDR3 DNA: TGTGCCAGCAGACGGGGGGCGGAGGGGACCAGGACAGGCTACACCTTC.

The table lists this clone with a count of one. The V call is TRBV5-1, the J call TRBJ2-1; D is perhaps TRBD2 (5 bases). The CDR3 sequence is 15 residues long. In germline, CDR1 is SGHRS, CDR2 YFSETQ. V shed 4 bases and J shed 2 bases, with 13 bases lying between them. CDR3 DNA: TGCGCCAGCAGCCAAGGGAGTGGGGCCTACAATGAGCAGTTCTTC. Translation: CASSQGSGAYNEQFF.

The gene calls are TRBV6-6 and TRBJ2-1; 10 bases map to TRBD2. J lost 8 bases, V lost 2 bases, and 3 bases had no gene match. The germline CDR1 and CDR2 sequences are MNHNY and SVGAGI (reference sequence). The CDR3 runs to 14 residues. CDR3 nucleotides: TGTGCCAGCAGTTACACTAGCGGGATCTATGAGCAGTTCTTC. Amino acids: CASSYTSGIYEQFF.

The CDR3 DNA reads as TGTGCCAGCAGTGTGAGTACTAGCGGGAGTCTGATAACAGATACGCAGTATTTT. Residues: CASSVSTSGSLITDTQYF. The rearrangement links TRBV2 to TRBJ2-3, with TRBD2 matching 11 bases. The CDR3 sequence is 18 residues long. With 4 bases clipped from V and 3 bases from J, the junction kept 12 bases outside the gene matches. Germline loops: CDR1 SNHLY, CDR2 FYNNEI.

The chain uses TRBV5-4 and TRBJ2-1, with TRBD2 identical over 11 bases. The CDR3 extends over 16 amino acids. V shed 0 bases and J 10 bases; nucleotides not matched to a gene: 9. The germline V gene encodes CDR1 SGHNT and CDR2 YYREEE (reference sequence). The CDR3, as DNA: TGTGCCAGCAGCTTGGCTTCTAGCGGGGGGCACCAAGAGCAGTTCTTC. Translating gives CASSLASSGGHQEQFF.

The chain recombines TRBV5-1 with TRBJ1-2, with D maybe TRBD1 (5 bases). This CDR3 is built from 13 residues. CDR1 and CDR2 (germline): SGHRS, YFSETQ. Between the trimmed V and J ends, which lost 2 bases and 6 bases, there was a span of 11 bases. Here the CDR3 reads CASSLEPRDGYTF. CDR3 nucleotide sequence: TGCGCCAGCAGCTTAGAGCCCAGGGATGGCTACACCTTC.

The CDR3 DNA sequence: TGTGCCAGCAACTCACTAGCGGTAGAGACCCAGTACTTC. Amino acid sequence: CASNSLAVETQYF. The chain combines TRBV11-3 with TRBJ2-5, with 8 bases fitting TRBD2. After removal of 7 bases from V and 4 bases from J, the junction contained 5 bases not matched to a gene. Per the germline V gene, CDR1 is SGHNT and CDR2 is YENEEA. CDR3 length: 13 residues.

This chain connects TRBV3-1 (or the pseudogene TRBV3-2) to TRBJ2-2, with D uncertain. Germline V gene data show CDR1 as LGHDT and CDR2 as YNNKEL (reference sequence). This CDR3 is built from 15 residues. Deletions cut 0 bases from V and 4 bases from J, with 9 bases between. The chain's CDR3 is CASSQDQVTTGELFF. The CDR3 DNA sequence: TGTGCCAGCAGCCAAGATCAGGTGACCACCGGGGAGCTGTTTTTT.

This clone was detected once. V is TRBV4-1 and J is TRBJ1-1, with D unresolved. This CDR3 has 14 residues. The V gene lost 3 bases and the J gene lost 1 base, with 9 bases spanning the gap. CDR1 MGHRA and CDR2 YSYEKL come from the germline V gene. The CDR3, as DNA: TGCGCCAGCAGCCAGGAGTTGGAGAACACTGAAGCTTTCTTT. Protein product: CASSQELENTEAFF.